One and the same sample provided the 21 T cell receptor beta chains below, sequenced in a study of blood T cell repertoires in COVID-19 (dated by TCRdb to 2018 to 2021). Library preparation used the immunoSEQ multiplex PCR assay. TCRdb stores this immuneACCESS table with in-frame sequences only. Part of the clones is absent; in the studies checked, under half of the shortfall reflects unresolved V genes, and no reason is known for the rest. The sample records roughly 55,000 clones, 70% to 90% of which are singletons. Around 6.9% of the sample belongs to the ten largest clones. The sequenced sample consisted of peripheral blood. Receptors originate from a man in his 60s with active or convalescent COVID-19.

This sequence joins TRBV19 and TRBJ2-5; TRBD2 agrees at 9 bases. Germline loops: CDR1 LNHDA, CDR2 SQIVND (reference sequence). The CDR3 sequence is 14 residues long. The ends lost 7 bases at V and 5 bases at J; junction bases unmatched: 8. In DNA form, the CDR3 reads TGTGCCAGTAAGCGCGGGAGGGCCGGTGAGACCCAGTACTTC. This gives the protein CASKRGRAGETQYF.

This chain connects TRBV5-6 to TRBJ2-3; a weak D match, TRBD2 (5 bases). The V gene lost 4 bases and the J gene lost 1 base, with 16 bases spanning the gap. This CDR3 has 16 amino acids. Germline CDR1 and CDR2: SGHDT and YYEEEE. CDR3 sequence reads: CASSNPRGPGTDTQYF. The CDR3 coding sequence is TGTGCCAGCAGCAATCCCCGGGGTCCTGGCACAGATACGCAGTATTTT. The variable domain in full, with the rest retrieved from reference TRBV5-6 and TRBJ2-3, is DAGVTQSPTHLIKTRGQQVTLRCSPKSGHDTVSWYQQALGQGPQFIFQYYEEEERQRGNFPDRFSGHQFPNYSSELNVNALLLGDSALYLCASSNPRGPGTDTQYFGPGTRLTVL.

The CDR3 coding sequence is TGTGCCAGCAGCCCCCAAACAGGGGTAAGTGAAAAACTGTTTTTT. Translated, it gives CASSPQTGVSEKLFF. This rearrangement joins TRBV3-1 (or the pseudogene TRBV3-2) to TRBJ1-4; TRBD1 aligns across 7 bases. In germline, CDR1 is LGHDT, CDR2 YNNKEL (reference sequence). The CDR3 length is 15 residues. With V trimmed by 4 bases and J by 7 bases, 9 bases remained unmatched.

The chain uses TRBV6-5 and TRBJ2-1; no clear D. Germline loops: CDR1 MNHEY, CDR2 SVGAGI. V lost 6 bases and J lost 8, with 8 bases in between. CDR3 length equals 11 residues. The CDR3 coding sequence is TGTGCCAGCAGCCGTTTCGATGAGCAGTTCTTC. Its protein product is CASSRFDEQFF.

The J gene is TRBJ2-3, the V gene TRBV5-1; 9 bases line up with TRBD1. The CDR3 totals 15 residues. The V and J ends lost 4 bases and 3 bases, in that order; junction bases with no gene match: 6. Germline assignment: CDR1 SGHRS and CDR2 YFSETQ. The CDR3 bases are TGCGCCAGCAGCCCCGGACAGGGGAAGACAGATACGCAGTATTTT. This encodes CASSPGQGKTDTQYF.

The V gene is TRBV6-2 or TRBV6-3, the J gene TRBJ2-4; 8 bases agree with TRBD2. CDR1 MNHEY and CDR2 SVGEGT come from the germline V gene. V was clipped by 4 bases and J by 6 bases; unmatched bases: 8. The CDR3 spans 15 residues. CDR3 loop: CASSSLAGGGNIQYF. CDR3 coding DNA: TGTGCCAGCAGTTCTTTGGCGGGGGGTGGAAACATTCAGTACTTC.

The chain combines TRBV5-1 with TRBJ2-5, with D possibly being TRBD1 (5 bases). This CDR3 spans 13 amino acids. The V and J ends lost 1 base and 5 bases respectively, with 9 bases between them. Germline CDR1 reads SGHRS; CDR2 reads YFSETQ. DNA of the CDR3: TGCGCCAGCAGCTTGAGGGGTTGGGAGACCCAGTACTTC. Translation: CASSLRGWETQYF.

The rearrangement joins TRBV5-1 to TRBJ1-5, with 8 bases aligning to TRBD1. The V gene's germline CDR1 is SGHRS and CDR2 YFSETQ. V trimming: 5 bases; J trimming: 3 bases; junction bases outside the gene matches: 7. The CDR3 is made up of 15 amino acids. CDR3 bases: TGCGCCAGCAGAAGAGAGACAGGGGTCAATCAGCCCCAGCATTTT. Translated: CASRRETGVNQPQHF.

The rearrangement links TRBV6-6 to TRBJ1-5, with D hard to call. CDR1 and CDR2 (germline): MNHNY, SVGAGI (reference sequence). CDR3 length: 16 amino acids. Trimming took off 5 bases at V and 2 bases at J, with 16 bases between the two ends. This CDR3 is CASSPLGEGGNQPQHF. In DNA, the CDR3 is TGTGCCAGCAGTCCCCTCGGGGAGGGAGGCAATCAGCCCCAGCATTTT.

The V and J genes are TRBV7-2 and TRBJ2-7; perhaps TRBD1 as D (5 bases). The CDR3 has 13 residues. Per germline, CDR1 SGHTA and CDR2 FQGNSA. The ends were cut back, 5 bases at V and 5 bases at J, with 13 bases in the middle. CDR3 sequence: CASSRQGPHEQYF. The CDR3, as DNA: TGTGCCAGCAGCCGCCAGGGTCCCCACGAGCAGTACTTC.

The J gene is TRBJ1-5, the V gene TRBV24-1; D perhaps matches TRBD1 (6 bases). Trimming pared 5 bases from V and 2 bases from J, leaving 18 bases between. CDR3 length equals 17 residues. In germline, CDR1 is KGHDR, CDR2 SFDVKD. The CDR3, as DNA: TGTGCCACCAGTGGTCCGGCTGCGGGGGCAGGCAATCAGCCCCAGCATTTT. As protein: CATSGPAAGAGNQPQHF.

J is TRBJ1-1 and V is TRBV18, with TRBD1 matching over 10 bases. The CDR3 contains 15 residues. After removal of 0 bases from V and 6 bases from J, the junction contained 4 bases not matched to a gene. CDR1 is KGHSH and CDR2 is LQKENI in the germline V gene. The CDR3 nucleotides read TGTGCCAGCTCACCACCGACAGGGGGCACGGCTGAAGCTTTCTTT. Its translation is CASSPPTGGTAEAFF.

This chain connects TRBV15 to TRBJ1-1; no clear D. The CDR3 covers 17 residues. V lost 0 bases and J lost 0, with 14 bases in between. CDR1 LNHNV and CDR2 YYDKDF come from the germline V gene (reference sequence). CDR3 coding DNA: TGTGCCACCAGCAGAGATCGAAAGGACTTCATGAACACTGAAGCTTTCTTT. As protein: CATSRDRKDFMNTEAFF.

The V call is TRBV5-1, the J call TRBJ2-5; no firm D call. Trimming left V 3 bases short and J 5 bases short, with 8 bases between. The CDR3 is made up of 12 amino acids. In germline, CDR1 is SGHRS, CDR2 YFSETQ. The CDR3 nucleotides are TGCGCCAGCAGCTCGAACCGGGAGACCCAGTACTTC. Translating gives CASSSNRETQYF.

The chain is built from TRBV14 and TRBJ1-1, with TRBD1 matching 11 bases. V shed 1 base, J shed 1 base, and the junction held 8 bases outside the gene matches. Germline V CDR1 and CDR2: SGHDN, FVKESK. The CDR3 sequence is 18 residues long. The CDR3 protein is CASSQVGQGAGRNTEAFF. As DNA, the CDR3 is TGTGCCAGCAGCCAAGTAGGACAGGGGGCCGGTAGGAACACTGAAGCTTTCTTT.

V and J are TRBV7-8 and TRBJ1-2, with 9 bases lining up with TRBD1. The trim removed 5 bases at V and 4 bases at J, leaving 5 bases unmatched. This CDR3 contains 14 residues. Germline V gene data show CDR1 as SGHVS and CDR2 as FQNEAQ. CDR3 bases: TGTGCCAGCAGCCAGGGACAGGGCGGCTATGGCTACACCTTC. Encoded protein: CASSQGQGGYGYTF.

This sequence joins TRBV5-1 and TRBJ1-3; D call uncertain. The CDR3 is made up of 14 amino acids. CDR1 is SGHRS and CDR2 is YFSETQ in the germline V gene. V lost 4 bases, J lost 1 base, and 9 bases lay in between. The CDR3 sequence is CASSPDTSGNTIYF. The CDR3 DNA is TGCGCCAGCAGCCCTGACACGTCTGGAAACACCATATATTTT.

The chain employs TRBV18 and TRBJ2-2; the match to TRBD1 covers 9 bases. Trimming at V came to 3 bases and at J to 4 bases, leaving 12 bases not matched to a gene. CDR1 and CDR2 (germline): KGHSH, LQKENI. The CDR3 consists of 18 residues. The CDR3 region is CASSPTPGQGKSTGELFF. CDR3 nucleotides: TGTGCCAGCTCACCGACACCGGGACAGGGTAAATCCACCGGGGAGCTGTTTTTT. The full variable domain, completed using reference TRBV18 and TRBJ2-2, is NAGVMQNPRHLVRRRGQEARLRCSPMKGHSHVYWYRQLPEEGLKFMVYLQKENIIDESGMPKERFSAEFPKEGPSILRIQQVVRGDSAAYFCASSPTPGQGKSTGELFFGEGSRLTVL.

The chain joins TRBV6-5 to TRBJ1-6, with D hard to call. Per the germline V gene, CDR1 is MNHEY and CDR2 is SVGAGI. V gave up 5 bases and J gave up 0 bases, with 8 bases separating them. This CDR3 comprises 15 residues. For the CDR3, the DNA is TGTGCCAGCAGTACCGGGTTCTCCTATAATTCACCCCTCCACTTT. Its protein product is CASSTGFSYNSPLHF.

CDR3 sequence (DNA): TGTGCCAGCAGCTCCTCATCGGGGTCGGCCTCACCCCTCCACTTT. Residues: CASSSSSGSASPLHF. The chain combines TRBV7-8 with TRBJ1-6; D gene ambiguous. V was clipped by 4 bases and J by 10 bases, with 17 bases between them. The CDR3 contains 15 residues. Per the germline V gene, CDR1 is SGHVS and CDR2 is FQNEAQ.

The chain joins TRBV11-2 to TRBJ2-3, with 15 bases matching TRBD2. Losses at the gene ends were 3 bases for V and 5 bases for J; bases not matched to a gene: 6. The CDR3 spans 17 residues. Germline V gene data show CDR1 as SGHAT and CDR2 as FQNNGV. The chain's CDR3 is CASSFRWGLAGGDTQYF. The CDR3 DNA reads TGTGCCAGCAGCTTTCGGTGGGGACTAGCGGGAGGAGATACGCAGTATTTT. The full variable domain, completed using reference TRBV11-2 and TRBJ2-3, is EAGVAQSPRYKIIEKRQSVAFWCNPISGHATLYWYQQILGQGPKLLIQFQNNGVVDDSQLPKDRFSAERLKGVDSTLKIQPAKLEDSAVYLCASSFRWGLAGGDTQYFGPGTRLTVL.